These 5 T cell receptor beta chains were sequenced from one sample in a study of cytomegalovirus exposure and HLA in healthy donors. 60 Vbeta and 13 Jbeta primers were used in PCR. Data came from immunoSEQ multiplex PCR; TCRdb stores just in-frame clones and leaves some out. The sample has 95,000 to 110,000 clones; 77% are singletons. The sample taken for sequencing was PBMCs. These receptors all stem from a male donor in good health and CMV-seronegative.

V usage is TRBV5-6 and J usage is TRBJ2-1, with 14 nucleotides matching TRBD2. The V segment lost 3 bases and the J segment 7 bases; nucleotides outside the gene matches: 3. In germline, CDR1 is SGHDT, CDR2 YYEEEE. CDR3 length equals 15 residues. The CDR3 region has the DNA TGTGCCAGCAGCTGGGGGACTAGCGGGAGTAATGAGCAGTTCTTC. This encodes CASSWGTSGSNEQFF.

V is TRBV19 and J is TRBJ1-5; maybe TRBD1 (5 bases). CDR1 LNHDA and CDR2 SQIVND come from the germline V gene (reference sequence). The CDR3 is 17 residues long. V was trimmed by 6 bases and J by 1 base, leaving 19 bases between them. CDR3 nucleotides: TGTGCCAGTAGCACAGGTGGGGCCAGGCCGAGCAATCAGCCCCAGCATTTT. This encodes CASSTGGARPSNQPQHF. The full variable domain, with the rest looked up from reference TRBV19 and TRBJ1-5, is DGGITQSPKYLFRKEGQNVTLSCEQNLNHDAMYWYRQDPGQGLRLIYYSQIVNDFQKGDIAEGYSVSREKKESFPLTVTSAQKNPTAFYLCASSTGGARPSNQPQHFGDGTRLSIL.

The chain has TRBV7-8 and TRBJ2-7; possible D gene TRBD1, 6 bases. The CDR3 spans 15 residues. The germline CDR1 and CDR2 sequences are SGHVS and FQNEAQ. Trimming pared 0 bases from V and 3 bases from J, leaving 12 bases between. Here the CDR3 DNA reads TGTGCCAGCAGCTTAGCGGACAGCTCTTTCTACGAGCAGTACTTC. It is translated as CASSLADSSFYEQYF.

In DNA, the CDR3 is TGCAGTGCAAAACAGGGGAGCGAGCAGTACTTC. Translated, it gives CSAKQGSEQYF. The chain has TRBV20-1 and TRBJ2-7; 7 bases are shared with TRBD1. The CDR3 contains 11 residues. After removal of 6 bases from V and 6 bases from J, the junction contained 5 bases not matched to a gene. In germline, CDR1 is DFQATT, CDR2 SNEGSKA (reference sequence).

This clone has more than one count but fewer than ten. The chain employs TRBV15 and TRBJ2-7, with D perhaps matching TRBD1 (6 bases). CDR3 length: 14 residues. The germline V and J ends were trimmed by 3 bases and 5 bases, with 14 bases remaining between them. CDR1 is LNHNV, CDR2 YYDKDF, per germline (reference sequence). The CDR3 nucleotides are TGTGCCACCAGCAGCACTGACAGGTTCGACGAGCAGTACTTC. It is translated as CATSSTDRFDEQYF.